The 21 T cell receptor beta chains below were found in one sample sequenced in a study of Graves' ophthalmopathy and Graves' hyperthyroidism. RNA transcripts were the template, and TCR beta CDR3 regions were amplified from them. Scientists carried out first-round RT-PCR using HTBI primers and then a second-round multiplex PCR. MiXCR, run by TCRdb on the multiplex PCR reads, gives a single entry per CDR3 protein. Of around 1,000,000 distinct CDR3 sequences listed, approximately 35% are singletons. The sequenced sample was peripheral blood or thyroid tissue (not recorded which). All receptors come from an adult man with Graves' hyperthyroidism.

This clonotype was observed many times. This may stem from a read error, because a much larger clone lies one nucleotide away. J is TRBJ2-5 and V is TRBV7-9, with unresolved D. In germline, CDR1 is SEHNR, CDR2 FQNEAQ (reference sequence). The CDR3 loop spans 12 amino acids. V lost 5 bases and J 0 bases, leaving 4 bases between the germline ends. The CDR3, as DNA: TGTGCCAGCAGCACGTACCAAGAGACCCAGTACTTC. Its translation: CASSTYQETQYF.

This clonotype was counted many times. V is TRBV7-2 and J is TRBJ1-6; 10 bases match TRBD1. With 2 bases clipped from V and 6 bases from J, the junction kept 7 bases outside the gene matches. The CDR3 is 17 residues long. Germline CDR1 and CDR2: SGHTA and FQGNSA. DNA for the CDR3: TGTGCCAGCAGCTTATGGGTACGGACAGGGGGTAATTCACCCCTCCACTTT. Its translation is CASSLWVRTGGNSPLHF.

This rearrangement joins TRBV6-1 to TRBJ1-2; no definite D call. The CDR3 is made up of 15 amino acids. V was clipped by 2 bases and J by 4 bases, with 14 bases between them. CDR1 is MNHNS and CDR2 is SASEGT in the germline V gene. The CDR3 region is CASSEPWIRSYGYTF. The DNA for the CDR3 is TGTGCCAGCAGTGAACCTTGGATCCGGAGCTATGGCTACACCTTC.

This clonotype occurred many times. The rearrangement joins TRBV7-9 to TRBJ1-2; 7 positions agree with TRBD1. The germline V gene has CDR1 SEHNR and CDR2 FQNEAQ (reference sequence). V lost 4 bases to trimming and J lost 4 bases; unmatched junction nucleotides: 15. The CDR3 loop spans 17 amino acids. Written as DNA, the CDR3 is TGTGCCAGCAGCTCGACAGGGTCGGGAGCTGGATCCTATGGCTACACCTTC. The encoded protein is CASSSTGSGAGSYGYTF.

V is TRBV5-5 and J is TRBJ2-2; 9 nucleotides agree with TRBD2. CDR1 is SGHKS and CDR2 is YYEKEE in the germline V gene (reference sequence). V trimming: 6 bases; J trimming: 6 bases; junction bases outside the gene matches: 0. The CDR3 consists of 12 residues. The CDR3 DNA is TGTGCCAGCATAGCGGGAGCCGGGGAGCTGTTTTTT. Translating it yields CASIAGAGELFF.

The gene calls are TRBV11-1 and TRBJ1-1; D call uncertain. The ends were cut back, 5 bases at V and 1 base at J, with 11 bases in the middle. From germline, CDR1 is SGHAT and CDR2 FQDESV (reference sequence). This CDR3 is 14 amino acids long. This CDR3 reads CASSPNLKNTEAFF. The CDR3 DNA reads as TGTGCCAGCAGCCCCAACCTCAAGAACACTGAAGCTTTCTTT.

On this clonotype: A much more abundant neighbour one base away suggests this may be a read error. The chain employs TRBV7-9 and TRBJ1-3, with TRBD1 identical over 8 bases. The CDR3 has 14 residues. The germline V gene encodes CDR1 SEHNR and CDR2 FQNEAQ (reference sequence). The junction had 5 bases not matched to a gene; V was cut back by 5 bases and J by 5 bases. The CDR3 loop is CASSPDRDRNTIYF. The CDR3 nucleotides are TGTGCCAGCAGCCCGGACAGGGATCGAAACACCATATATTTT.

This chain connects TRBV7-9 to TRBJ2-5; D gene uncertain. The CDR3 is 13 residues long. Germline lookup yields CDR1 SEHNR and CDR2 FQNEAQ (reference sequence). With 9 bases removed from V and 4 bases from J, the gap between germline ends came to 15 bases. CDR3 DNA sequence: TGTGCCAGTAGCCCCACGTGGGGAGAGACCCAGTACTTC. This encodes CASSPTWGETQYF.

At least ten counts were recorded for this clonotype. The CDR3: CARQTSGNTIYF. The CDR3 DNA follows: TGTGCCAGACAAACCTCTGGAAACACCATATATTTT. The chain is built from TRBV2 and TRBJ1-3; D call uncertain. The V gene lost 9 bases and the J gene lost 0 bases, with 6 bases spanning the gap. The germline CDR1 and CDR2 sequences are SNHLY and FYNNEI. This CDR3 is built from 12 residues.

As to this clonotype: This likely comes from a read error, as the CDR3 has no conserved phenylalanine or tryptophan at its end. For the CDR3, the DNA is TGCGCCAGCAGCCAAGGGGACAGGGGGCCCTCTCCGTGGCAGTACTCC. It translates to CASSQGDRGPSPWQYS. J is TRBJ2-7 and V is TRBV4-1; TRBD1 agrees at 12 bases. Looked up from germline, CDR1 is MGHRA and CDR2 is YSYEKL. Losses at the gene ends were 1 base for V and 9 bases for J; bases not matched to a gene: 10. The CDR3 is made up of 16 amino acids.

This clonotype was detected many times. V usage is TRBV7-8 and J usage is TRBJ2-7; tentative D call: TRBD2 (5 bases). The CDR3 totals 15 residues. V lost 0 bases, J lost 4 bases, and 13 bases lay in between. Germline V lookup: CDR1 SGHVS, CDR2 FQNEAQ. CDR3 in amino acids: CASSLAGGSLYEQYF. In DNA form, the CDR3 reads TGTGCCAGCAGCTTAGCGGGTGGGAGTCTATACGAGCAGTACTTC.

At least ten counts were recorded for this clonotype. This rearrangement joins TRBV5-1 to TRBJ1-1, with D hard to call. The CDR3 is 16 residues long. The ends were cut back, 0 bases at V and 5 bases at J, with 17 bases in the middle. Germline V gene lookup returns CDR1 SGHRS and CDR2 YFSETQ. As DNA, the CDR3 is TGCGCCAGCAGCTTGGTTTCGGAAGGGCCTATGACTGAAGCTTTCTTT. Translating it yields CASSLVSEGPMTEAFF.

A remark on this clonotype: A read error may explain this, as a much larger clone is one base away. The chain recombines TRBV7-9 with TRBJ1-3, with D possibly being TRBD1 (5 bases). The CDR3 totals 14 residues. The germline CDR1 and CDR2 sequences are SEHNR and FQNEAQ (reference sequence). This chain's CDR3 is CASGLAGRIFTIYF. The CDR3 DNA reads TGTGCCAGCGGCTTAGCGGGACGGATATTTACCATATATTTT.

The chain carries TRBV5-6 and TRBJ2-7; 10 nucleotides align to TRBD2. The CDR3 runs 16 residues. The V segment lost 0 bases and the J segment 5 bases; nucleotides outside the gene matches: 8. Germline V gene lookup returns CDR1 SGHDT and CDR2 YYEEEE. CDR3 DNA sequence: TGTGCCAGCAGCTTGGCTCCTAGCGGGAGCTTGCACGAGCAGTACTTC. As protein: CASSLAPSGSLHEQYF.

V is TRBV5-5 and J is TRBJ2-2; unclear D gene. Per germline, CDR1 SGHKS and CDR2 YYEKEE (reference sequence). The germline V and J ends were trimmed by 5 bases and 5 bases, with 13 bases remaining between them. The CDR3 runs 14 residues. CDR3 coding DNA: TGTGCCAGCAGTTTCCACCTAGGTACCGGGGAGCTGTTTTTT. Translation gives CASSFHLGTGELFF.

In its sample, this clonotype was seen many times. The chain links TRBV7-9 to TRBJ2-6, with D unresolved. The germline V gene has CDR1 SEHNR and CDR2 FQNEAQ (reference sequence). The CDR3 length is 15 residues. Trimming left V 3 bases short and J 0 bases short, with 6 bases between. CDR3 sequence reads: CASSFSNSGANVLTF. The DNA for the CDR3 is TGTGCCAGCAGCTTTTCGAACTCTGGGGCCAACGTCCTGACTTTC.

The rearrangement uses TRBV5-6 and TRBJ2-7; D tentatively reads TRBD1 or TRBD2 (5 bases each). The V end was cut by 2 bases, the J end by 3 bases, with 15 bases between. The V gene's germline CDR1 is SGHDT and CDR2 YYEEEE. CDR3 length: 15 amino acids. The CDR3 spells CASSLPGARYYEQYF. DNA for the CDR3: TGTGCCAGCAGCTTACCCGGGGCCAGATACTACGAGCAGTACTTC.

The chain carries TRBV15 and TRBJ2-7; 9 bases agree with TRBD1. Germline CDR1 reads LNHNV; CDR2 reads YYDKDF (reference sequence). J lost 0 bases, V lost 1 base, and 7 bases had no gene match. The CDR3 is 17 amino acids. The CDR3 nucleotides read TGTGCCACCAGCAGAGCGGACAGGGGCCGCAGCTCCTACGAGCAGTACTTC. Amino acid sequence: CATSRADRGRSSYEQYF. Variable domain in full (rest from reference TRBV15 and TRBJ2-7): DAMVIQNPRYQVTQFGKPVTLSCSQTLNHNVMYWYQQKSSQAPKLLFHYYDKDFNNEADTPDNFQSRRPNTSFCFLDIRSPGLGDTAMYLCATSRADRGRSSYEQYFGPGTRLTVT.

V and J are TRBV12-3 or TRBV12-4 and TRBJ1-1; D is uncertain. V lost 3 bases and J lost 2, with 10 bases in between. There are 14 residues in the CDR3. CDR3 nucleotides: TGTGCCAGCAGTTTGGCAGACTTAAACACTGAAGCTTTCTTT. Residues: CASSLADLNTEAFF.

This clonotype was recorded many times. This rearrangement joins TRBV6-6 to TRBJ1-2; no definite D call. V was pared by 7 bases and J by 4 bases, with 19 bases between. Germline V gene lookup returns CDR1 MNHNY and CDR2 SVGAGI (reference sequence). The CDR3 is 15 amino acids. CDR3 nucleotide sequence: TGTGCCAGCATCCCGACACTTCCCTCCCTCTATGGCTACACCTTC. Translated, it gives CASIPTLPSLYGYTF.

There are a few counts of this clonotype. The rearrangement joins TRBV6-5 to TRBJ2-7, with TRBD1 matching over 7 bases. From germline, CDR1 is MNHEY and CDR2 SVGAGI. Unmatched junction bases numbered 8, after V lost 6 bases and J lost 3 bases. The length of the CDR3 is 14 residues. As DNA, the CDR3 is TGTGCCAGCAGGAAGGGACAGTGGCGCTACGAGCAGTACTTC. This gives the protein CASRKGQWRYEQYF.